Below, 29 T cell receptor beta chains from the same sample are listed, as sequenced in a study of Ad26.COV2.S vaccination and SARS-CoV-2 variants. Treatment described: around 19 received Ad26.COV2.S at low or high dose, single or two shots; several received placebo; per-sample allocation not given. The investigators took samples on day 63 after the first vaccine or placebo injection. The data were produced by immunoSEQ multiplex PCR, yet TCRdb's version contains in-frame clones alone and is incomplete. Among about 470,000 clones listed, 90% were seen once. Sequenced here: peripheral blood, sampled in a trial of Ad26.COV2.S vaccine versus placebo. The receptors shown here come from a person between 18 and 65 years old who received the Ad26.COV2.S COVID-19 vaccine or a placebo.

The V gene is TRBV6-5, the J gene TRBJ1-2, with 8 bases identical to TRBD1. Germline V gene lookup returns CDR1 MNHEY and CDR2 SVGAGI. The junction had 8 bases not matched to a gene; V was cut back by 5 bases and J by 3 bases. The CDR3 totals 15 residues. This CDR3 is CASSRQGFRDYGYTF. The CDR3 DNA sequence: TGTGCCAGCAGTCGACAGGGGTTCCGAGACTATGGCTACACCTTC.

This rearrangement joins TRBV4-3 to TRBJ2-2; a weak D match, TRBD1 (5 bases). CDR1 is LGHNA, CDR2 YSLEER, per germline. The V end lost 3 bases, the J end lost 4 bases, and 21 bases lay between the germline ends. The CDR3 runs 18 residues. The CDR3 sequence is CASSQGSRAAHGTGELFF. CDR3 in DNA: TGCGCCAGCAGCCAGGGCTCCAGGGCGGCCCATGGCACCGGGGAGCTGTTTTTT.

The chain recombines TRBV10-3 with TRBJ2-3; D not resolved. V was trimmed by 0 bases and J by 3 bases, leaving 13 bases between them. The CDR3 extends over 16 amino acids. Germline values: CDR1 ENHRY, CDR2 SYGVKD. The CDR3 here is CAISESVTQATDTQYF. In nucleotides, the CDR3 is TGTGCCATCAGTGAGTCGGTCACTCAGGCTACAGATACGCAGTATTTT.

CDR3 residues: CASLGLNTGELFF. The CDR3, as DNA: TGTGCCAGCCTGGGACTCAACACCGGGGAGCTGTTTTTT. The V gene is TRBV5-6, the J gene TRBJ2-2; tentative D call: TRBD2 (6 bases). Trimming left V 7 bases short and J 2 bases short, with 9 bases between. CDR3 length: 13 amino acids. The germline CDR1 and CDR2 sequences are SGHDT and YYEEEE.

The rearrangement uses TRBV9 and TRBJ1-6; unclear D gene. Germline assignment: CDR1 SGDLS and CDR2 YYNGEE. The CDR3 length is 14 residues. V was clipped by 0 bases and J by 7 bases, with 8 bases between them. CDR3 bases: TGTGCCAGCAGCGTAGAATCGAGAAATTCACCCCTCCACTTT. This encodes CASSVESRNSPLHF.

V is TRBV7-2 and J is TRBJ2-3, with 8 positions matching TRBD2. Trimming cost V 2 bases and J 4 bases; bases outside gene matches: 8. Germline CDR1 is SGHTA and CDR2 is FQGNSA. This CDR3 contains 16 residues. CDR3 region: CASSLRLAGGPDTQYF. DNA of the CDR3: TGTGCCAGCAGCTTAAGGCTTGCGGGAGGACCAGATACGCAGTATTTT.

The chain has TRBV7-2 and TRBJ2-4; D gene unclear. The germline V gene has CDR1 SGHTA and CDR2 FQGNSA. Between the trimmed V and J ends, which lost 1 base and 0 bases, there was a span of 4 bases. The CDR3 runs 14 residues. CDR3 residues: CASSLEVAKNIQYF. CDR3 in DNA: TGTGCCAGCAGCTTAGAGGTAGCCAAAAACATTCAGTACTTC.

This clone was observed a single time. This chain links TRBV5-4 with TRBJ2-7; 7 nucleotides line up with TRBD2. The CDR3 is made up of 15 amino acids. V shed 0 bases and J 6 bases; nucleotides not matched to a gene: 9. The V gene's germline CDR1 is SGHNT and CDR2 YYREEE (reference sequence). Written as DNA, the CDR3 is TGTGCCAGCAGCTTGGGGTTGGGGACTAACCCCGAGCAGTACTTC. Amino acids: CASSLGLGTNPEQYF.

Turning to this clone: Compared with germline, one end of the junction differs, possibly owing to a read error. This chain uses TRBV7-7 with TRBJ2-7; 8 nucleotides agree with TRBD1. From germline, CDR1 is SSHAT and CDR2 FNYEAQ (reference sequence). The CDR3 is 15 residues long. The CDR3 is CASSLGQGISYEQYF. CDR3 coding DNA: TGTGCTAGCAGCCTCGGACAGGGCATTTCCTACGAGCAGTACTTC.

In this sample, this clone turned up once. CDR3 coding DNA: TGTGCCAGCAGCCCCCCAGACAGGTTCTACGAGCAGTACTTC. As protein: CASSPPDRFYEQYF. The rearrangement links TRBV3-1 (or the pseudogene TRBV3-2) to TRBJ2-7, with D perhaps TRBD1 (6 bases). This CDR3 spans 14 amino acids. CDR1 and CDR2 from the germline V gene are LGHDT and YNNKEL (reference sequence). Trimming took off 4 bases at V and 3 bases at J, with 13 bases between the two ends.

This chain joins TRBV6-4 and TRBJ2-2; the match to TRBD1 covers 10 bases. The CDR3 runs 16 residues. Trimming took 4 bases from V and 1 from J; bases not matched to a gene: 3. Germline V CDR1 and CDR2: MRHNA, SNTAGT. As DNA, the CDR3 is TGTGCCAGCAGTGCGACAGGGGGCGGGAACACCGGGGAGCTGTTTTTT. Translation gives CASSATGGGNTGELFF.

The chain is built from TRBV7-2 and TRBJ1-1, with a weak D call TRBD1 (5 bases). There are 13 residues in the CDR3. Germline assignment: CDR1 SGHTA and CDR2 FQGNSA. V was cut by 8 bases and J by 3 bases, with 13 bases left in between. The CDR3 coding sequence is TGTGCCAGCGGGCAGGGAAGCCACACTGAAGCTTTCTTT. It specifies CASGQGSHTEAFF.

DNA for the CDR3: TGTGCCAGCAGCTTGTTGGGCACAGATACGCAGTATTTT. As protein: CASSLLGTDTQYF. The V and J genes are TRBV5-4 and TRBJ2-3, with D unclear. This CDR3 has 13 amino acids. V was cut by 1 base and J by 1 base, with 4 bases left in between. From germline, CDR1 is SGHNT and CDR2 YYREEE (reference sequence).

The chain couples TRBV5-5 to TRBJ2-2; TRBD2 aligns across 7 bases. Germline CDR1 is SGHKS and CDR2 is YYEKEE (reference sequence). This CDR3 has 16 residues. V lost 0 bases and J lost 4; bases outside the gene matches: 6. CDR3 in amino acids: CASSLAGREGTGELFF. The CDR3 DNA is TGTGCCAGCAGCTTGGCGGGCAGGGAGGGCACCGGGGAGCTGTTTTTT.

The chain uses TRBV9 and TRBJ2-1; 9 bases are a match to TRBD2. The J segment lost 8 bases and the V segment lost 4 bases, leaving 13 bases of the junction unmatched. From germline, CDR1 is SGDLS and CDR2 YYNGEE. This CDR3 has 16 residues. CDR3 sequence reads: CASSQSAAGGIDEQFF. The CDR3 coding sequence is TGTGCCAGCAGCCAGTCCGCAGCGGGAGGTATCGATGAGCAGTTCTTC.

The CDR3 DNA follows: TGTGCCAGCAGCGTTAGCGGGAGGGTTGCGAATGAGCAGTTCTTC. It encodes CASSVSGRVANEQFF. The V and J genes are TRBV9 and TRBJ2-1; 11 bases line up with TRBD2. Germline V gene lookup returns CDR1 SGDLS and CDR2 YYNGEE. V gave up 2 bases and J gave up 7 bases; unmatched junction bases: 5. This CDR3 is 15 amino acids long.

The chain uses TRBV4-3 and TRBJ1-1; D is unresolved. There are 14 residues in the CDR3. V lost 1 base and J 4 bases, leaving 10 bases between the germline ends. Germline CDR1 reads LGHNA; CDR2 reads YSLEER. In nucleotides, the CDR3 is TGCGCCAGCAGCCAAGTGGGCCGGGCCACTGAAGCTTTCTTT. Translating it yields CASSQVGRATEAFF.

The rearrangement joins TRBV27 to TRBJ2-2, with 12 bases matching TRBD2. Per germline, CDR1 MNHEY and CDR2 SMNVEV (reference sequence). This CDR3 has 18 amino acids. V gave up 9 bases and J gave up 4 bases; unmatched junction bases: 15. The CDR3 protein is CASLRLAGDIFSTGELFF. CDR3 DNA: TGTGCCAGTCTTCGACTAGCGGGAGATATTTTTAGCACCGGGGAGCTGTTTTTT.

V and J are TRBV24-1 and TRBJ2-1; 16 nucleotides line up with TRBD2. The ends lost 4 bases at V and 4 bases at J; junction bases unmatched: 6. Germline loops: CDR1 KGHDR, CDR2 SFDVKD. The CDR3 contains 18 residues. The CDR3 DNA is TGTGCCACCAGTGAACCGGGACTAGCGGGAGGGCGGTACAATGAGCAGTTCTTC. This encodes CATSEPGLAGGRYNEQFF.

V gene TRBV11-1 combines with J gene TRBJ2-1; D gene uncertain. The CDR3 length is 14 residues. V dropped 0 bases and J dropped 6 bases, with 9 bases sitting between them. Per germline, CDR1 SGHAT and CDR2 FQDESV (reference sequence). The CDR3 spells CASSLASLLNEQFF. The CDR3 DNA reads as TGTGCCAGCAGCTTAGCGTCGCTTCTCAATGAGCAGTTCTTC.

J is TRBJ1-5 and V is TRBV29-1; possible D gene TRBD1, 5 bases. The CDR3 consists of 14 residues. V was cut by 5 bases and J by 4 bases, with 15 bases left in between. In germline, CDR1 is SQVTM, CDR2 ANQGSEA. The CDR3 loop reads CSVLPVGTNQPQHF. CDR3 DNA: TGCAGCGTTCTCCCTGTCGGGACTAATCAGCCCCAGCATTTT.

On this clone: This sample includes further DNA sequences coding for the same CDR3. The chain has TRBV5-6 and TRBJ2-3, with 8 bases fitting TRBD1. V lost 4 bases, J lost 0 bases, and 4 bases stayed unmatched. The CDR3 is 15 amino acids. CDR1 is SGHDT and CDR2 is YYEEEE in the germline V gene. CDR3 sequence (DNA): TGTGCCAGCAGCCTAGGACAGGGAAGCACAGATACGCAGTATTTT. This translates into CASSLGQGSTDTQYF.

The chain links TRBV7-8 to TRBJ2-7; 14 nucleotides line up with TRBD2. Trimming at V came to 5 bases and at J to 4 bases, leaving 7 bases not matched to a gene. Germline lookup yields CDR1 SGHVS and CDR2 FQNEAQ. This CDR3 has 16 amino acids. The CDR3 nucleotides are TGTGCCAGCAGCGGCGGGACTAGCGGGAGCGTTTACGAGCAGTACTTC. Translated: CASSGGTSGSVYEQYF.

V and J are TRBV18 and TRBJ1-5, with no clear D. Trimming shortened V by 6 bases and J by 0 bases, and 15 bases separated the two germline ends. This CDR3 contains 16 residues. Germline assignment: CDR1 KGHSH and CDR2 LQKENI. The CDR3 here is CASSLLRGYSNQPQHF. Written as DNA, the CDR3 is TGTGCCAGCTCTCTTCTACGAGGTTATAGCAATCAGCCCCAGCATTTT. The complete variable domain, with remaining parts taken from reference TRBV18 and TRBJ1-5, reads NAGVMQNPRHLVRRRGQEARLRCSPMKGHSHVYWYRQLPEEGLKFMVYLQKENIIDESGMPKERFSAEFPKEGPSILRIQQVVRGDSAAYFCASSLLRGYSNQPQHFGDGTRLSIL.

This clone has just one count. The DNA for the CDR3 is TGTGCCAGCAGTGTGGGAAGGAGACCCCAAGAGACCCAGTACTTC. This encodes CASSVGRRPQETQYF. This chain joins TRBV2 and TRBJ2-5; D is unresolved. The V gene lost 4 bases and the J gene lost 1 base, with 13 bases spanning the gap. This CDR3 spans 15 amino acids. Germline CDR1 and CDR2: SNHLY and FYNNEI.

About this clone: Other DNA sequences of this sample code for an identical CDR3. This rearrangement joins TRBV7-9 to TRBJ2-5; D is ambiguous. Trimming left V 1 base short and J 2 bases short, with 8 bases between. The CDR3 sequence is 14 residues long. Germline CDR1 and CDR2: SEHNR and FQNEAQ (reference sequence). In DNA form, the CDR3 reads TGTGCCAGCAGCTTAGGTACGGTGCAAGAGACCCAGTACTTC. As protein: CASSLGTVQETQYF.

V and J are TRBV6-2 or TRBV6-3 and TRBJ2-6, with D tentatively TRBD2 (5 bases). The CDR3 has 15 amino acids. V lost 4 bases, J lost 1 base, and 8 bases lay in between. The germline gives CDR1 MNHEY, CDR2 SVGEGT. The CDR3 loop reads CASSSGESGANVLTF. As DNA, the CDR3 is TGTGCCAGCAGTTCTGGGGAGTCTGGGGCCAACGTCCTGACTTTC.

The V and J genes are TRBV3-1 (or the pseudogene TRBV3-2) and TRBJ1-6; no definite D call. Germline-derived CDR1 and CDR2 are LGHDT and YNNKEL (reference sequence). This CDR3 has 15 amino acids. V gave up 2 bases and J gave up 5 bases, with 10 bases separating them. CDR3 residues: CASSQTDGNNSPLHF. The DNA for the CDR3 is TGTGCCAGCAGCCAAACGGATGGAAATAATTCACCCCTCCACTTT.

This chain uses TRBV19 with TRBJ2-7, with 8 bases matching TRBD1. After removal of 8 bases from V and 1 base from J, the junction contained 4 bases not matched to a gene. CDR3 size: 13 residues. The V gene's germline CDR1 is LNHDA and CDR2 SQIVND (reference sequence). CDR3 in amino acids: CASQDRVSYEQYF. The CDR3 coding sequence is TGTGCCAGTCAGGACAGGGTGTCCTACGAGCAGTACTTC.